The T cell receptor beta chain described here comes from a study of beta chain features in type 1 diabetes. Whole-study context: Healthy donors and patients had similar age, gender and cell yields.

Every isolated RNA sample was fully reverse transcribed, so sequencing captured expressed TCRB transcripts. Only in-frame clones appear in the TCRdb table, and some are missing; sequencing was by immunoSEQ multiplex PCR. The data contain some 240,000 clones, 16% of them singletons. Study-wide results and caveats: Type 1 diabetes patients had TCRB CDR3s that were shorter (moderately but significantly so) in all four CD4+ subsets.

As concerns this clone: What it binds is not known.

This CDR3 has 15 residues. Per the germline V gene, CDR1 is SGHNT and CDR2 is YYREEE (reference sequence). Trimming took off 4 bases at V and 2 bases at J, with 16 bases between the two ends. A single heparinised blood sample, averaging about 120 mL, was obtained per donor. The receptor was derived from a man between 25 and 39 years old with type 1 diabetes. The chain recombines TRBV5-4 with TRBJ2-7; D may be TRBD2 (6 bases). The sample consisted of naive CD4+ T cells from blood. The CDR3 coding sequence is TGTGCCAGCAGCCCCGGGACTTCCCGGGCCTACGAGCAGTACTTC. Its protein is CASSPGTSRAYEQYF.